These 24 T cell receptor beta chains came from one sample sequenced in a study of blood T cell repertoires in COVID-19. Assay: immunoSEQ multiplex PCR; the TCRdb copy retains only in-frame clones and omits some. Here the sample spans about 250,000 clones, 83% being singletons. The material sequenced was peripheral blood. These receptors were taken from a man aged 80 or over with acute or convalescent COVID-19.

The genes are TRBV5-1 and TRBJ1-4; TRBD1 agrees at 9 bases. Germline V CDR1 and CDR2: SGHRS, YFSETQ. V lost 4 bases and J lost 7; bases outside the gene matches: 5. This CDR3 contains 14 residues. CDR3 amino acids: CASSAGQGGEKLFF. DNA for the CDR3: TGCGCCAGCAGCGCGGGACAGGGTGGTGAAAAACTGTTTTTT.

In this sample, this clone turned up a few times. The chain uses TRBV7-9 and TRBJ1-2, with D possibly TRBD1 on 5 matching bases. Trimming left V 5 bases short and J 4 bases short, with 11 bases between. The CDR3 has 13 residues. Germline CDR1 and CDR2: SEHNR and FQNEAQ (reference sequence). This CDR3 reads CASSLGGGYGYTF. DNA of the CDR3: TGTGCCAGCAGCCTGGGGGGAGGCTATGGCTACACCTTC.

The count of this clone is one. The gene calls are TRBV19 and TRBJ2-5; 7 nucleotides line up with TRBD2. This CDR3 spans 15 amino acids. In germline, CDR1 is LNHDA, CDR2 SQIVND (reference sequence). V was pared by 4 bases and J by 0 bases, with 5 bases of the junction left unmatched. This CDR3 is CASSRVAGDQETQYF. The CDR3 DNA follows: TGTGCCAGTAGTAGGGTAGCGGGTGACCAAGAGACCCAGTACTTC.

This chain uses TRBV5-4 with TRBJ2-5; D remains unclear. The CDR3 is 13 amino acids. Trimming cost V 4 bases and J 5 bases, with 12 bases left between them. Germline V gene sequence: CDR1 SGHNT, CDR2 YYREEE (reference sequence). CDR3 region: CASSPGGRETQYF. In DNA form, the CDR3 reads TGTGCCAGCAGCCCCGGTGGTCGGGAGACCCAGTACTTC.

This sequence joins TRBV9 and TRBJ2-7; possibly TRBD1 for D (6 bases). CDR3 length: 15 amino acids. The germline V gene has CDR1 SGDLS and CDR2 YYNGEE. Trimming took 4 bases from V and 2 from J, leaving 16 bases between them. This CDR3 reads CASSIGTQFPYEQYF. The CDR3 DNA follows: TGTGCCAGCAGCATCGGGACACAATTCCCCTACGAGCAGTACTTC.

This clone was picked up a small number of times. The rearrangement uses TRBV30 and TRBJ1-5, with D possibly TRBD1 on 6 matching bases. This CDR3 contains 14 residues. Trimming left V 1 base short and J 0 bases short, with 7 bases between. Germline V gives CDR1 GTSNPN, CDR2 SVGIG (reference sequence). The chain's CDR3 is CAWSEGDSNQPQHF. CDR3 DNA sequence: TGTGCCTGGAGTGAGGGGGATAGCAATCAGCCCCAGCATTTT.

This chain links TRBV5-1 with TRBJ2-1, with D possibly matching TRBD2 (6 bases). CDR3 size: 14 residues. V was trimmed by 4 bases and J by 5 bases, leaving 13 bases between them. CDR1 is SGHRS, CDR2 YFSETQ, per germline. The CDR3 coding sequence is TGCGCCAGCAGCCGGGGCGGGGATAACAATGAGCAGTTCTTC. The encoded protein is CASSRGGDNNEQFF.

The gene calls are TRBV9 and TRBJ1-4; D is perhaps TRBD1 (5 bases). The CDR3 has 15 amino acids. CDR1 SGDLS and CDR2 YYNGEE come from the germline V gene. V lost 2 bases to trimming and J lost 7 bases, with 15 bases between them. The CDR3 loop reads CASSVSGQGGEKLFF. CDR3 DNA: TGTGCCAGCAGCGTGAGCGGGCAGGGCGGTGAAAAACTGTTTTTT.

The chain recombines TRBV5-1 with TRBJ2-5, with D maybe TRBD1 (6 bases). There are 13 residues in the CDR3. The germline V gene has CDR1 SGHRS and CDR2 YFSETQ. Trimming took off 4 bases at V and 5 bases at J, with 12 bases between the two ends. The CDR3 here is CASSPQGFETQYF. CDR3 DNA: TGCGCCAGCAGCCCGCAGGGGTTCGAGACCCAGTACTTC.

This chain joins TRBV18 and TRBJ2-6; the D gene is possibly TRBD1 (6 bases). Trimming removed 5 bases at V and 0 bases at J, with 11 bases between. Per germline, CDR1 KGHSH and CDR2 LQKENI. This CDR3 spans 16 amino acids. CDR3 region: CASSETGPSGANVLTF. The CDR3 nucleotides are TGTGCCAGCTCAGAGACAGGACCCTCTGGGGCCAACGTCCTGACTTTC.

The rearrangement links TRBV10-1 to TRBJ2-5, with TRBD2 matching over 7 bases. With V trimmed by 4 bases and J by 4 bases, 3 bases remained unmatched. Germline V gene data show CDR1 as WNHNN and CDR2 as SYGVQD (reference sequence). This CDR3 has 13 amino acids. The CDR3 coding sequence is TGCGCCAGCAGTGCTAGCGGTCGAGAGACCCAGTACTTC. Protein: CASSASGRETQYF.

The chain combines TRBV7-8 with TRBJ1-1; D gene uncertain. Germline V CDR1 and CDR2: SGHVS, FQNEAQ. With 1 base removed from V and 0 bases from J, the gap between germline ends came to 12 bases. This CDR3 has 16 residues. CDR3 sequence reads: CASSLGMAGMNTEAFF. As DNA, the CDR3 is TGTGCCAGCAGCTTAGGAATGGCAGGCATGAACACTGAAGCTTTCTTT.

This clone appeared once. The gene calls are TRBV24-1 and TRBJ2-3, with TRBD2 as a possible D gene (5 bases). From germline, CDR1 is KGHDR and CDR2 SFDVKD. V dropped 6 bases and J dropped 0 bases, with 9 bases sitting between them. The CDR3 totals 14 residues. CDR3 nucleotides: TGTGCCACCAGTCTAGCAGTTAGCACAGATACGCAGTATTTT. Protein product: CATSLAVSTDTQYF.

The chain uses TRBV5-1 and TRBJ2-5; TRBD1 aligns across 7 bases. The length of the CDR3 is 15 residues. V dropped 2 bases and J dropped 6; count of bases not matched to a gene: 10. The germline gives CDR1 SGHRS, CDR2 YFSETQ. CDR3 amino acids: CASSFGTDVAQTQYF. CDR3 sequence (DNA): TGCGCCAGCAGCTTCGGGACAGACGTGGCCCAGACCCAGTACTTC.

This clone was seen more than once but under ten times. The rearrangement links TRBV10-1 to TRBJ1-6; D unresolved. V dropped 3 bases and J dropped 10 bases, with 10 bases sitting between them. Germline CDR1 WNHNN, CDR2 SYGVQD (reference sequence). The CDR3 has 13 amino acids. The CDR3 DNA reads as TGCGCCAGCAGTGAAGAGTTGGTCTCACCCCTCCACTTT. Translated, it gives CASSEELVSPLHF.

This clone was counted once. This chain links TRBV18 with TRBJ2-6, with 10 nucleotides matching TRBD1. The V segment lost 3 bases and the J segment 3 bases; nucleotides outside the gene matches: 5. This CDR3 spans 17 amino acids. From germline, CDR1 is KGHSH and CDR2 LQKENI. CDR3 sequence reads: CASSPTGGAFGANVLTF. CDR3 sequence (DNA): TGTGCCAGCTCACCGACAGGGGGCGCCTTTGGGGCCAACGTCCTGACTTTC.

This rearrangement joins TRBV25-1 to TRBJ2-2; D is unclear. The CDR3 contains 15 residues. The germline V and J ends were trimmed by 2 bases and 1 base, with 8 bases remaining between them. The V gene's germline CDR1 is MGHDK and CDR2 SYGVNS. The CDR3 sequence: CASSEGRQNTGELFF. The CDR3 DNA follows: TGTGCCAGCAGTGAAGGTAGACAGAACACCGGGGAGCTGTTTTTT.

With regard to this clone: An end of the junction differs from the germline gene, which may be a read error. V usage is TRBV28 and J usage is TRBJ2-7; D is possibly TRBD2 (5 bases). Germline loops: CDR1 MDHEN, CDR2 SYDVKM. CDR3 size: 11 residues. The CDR3: CATTTSYAQYF. The CDR3 bases are TGTGCCACGACTACCTCCTACGCGCAGTACTTC. The whole variable domain, remainder taken from reference TRBV28 and TRBJ2-7, is DVKVTQSSRYLVKRTGEKVFLECVQDMDHENMFWYRQDPGLGLRLIYFSYDVKMKEKGDIPEGYSVSREKKERFSLILESASTNQTSMYLCATTTSYAQYFGPGTRLTVT.

This clone occurred a few times. The chain employs TRBV27 and TRBJ1-4; D ambiguous. The CDR3 sequence is 14 residues long. V lost 4 bases and J 8 bases, leaving 14 bases between the germline ends. CDR1 is MNHEY and CDR2 is SMNVEV in the germline V gene (reference sequence). CDR3 coding DNA: TGTGCCAGCAGTTATTGGGCTGGGAGCGAAAAACTGTTTTTT. As protein: CASSYWAGSEKLFF.

This chain links TRBV5-3 with TRBJ2-5; 10 nucleotides line up with TRBD2. TRBV5-3 is an ORF, with its function uncertain. Unmatched junction bases numbered 3, after V lost 2 bases and J lost 2 bases. There are 15 residues in the CDR3. CDR3: CARSFKLAGQETQYF. In DNA form, the CDR3 reads TGTGCCAGAAGCTTTAAACTAGCGGGGCAAGAGACCCAGTACTTC.

The chain employs TRBV30 and TRBJ1-3; 7 bases map to TRBD1. The CDR3 sequence is 14 residues long. With 3 bases clipped from V and 4 bases from J, the junction kept 6 bases outside the gene matches. Germline CDR1 GTSNPN, CDR2 SVGIG (reference sequence). The CDR3 sequence: CAWSATGSGNTIYF. CDR3 coding DNA: TGTGCCTGGAGCGCGACAGGGTCCGGAAACACCATATATTTT.

V and J are TRBV15 and TRBJ2-3, with TRBD1 matching 7 bases. V lost 5 bases and J lost 3; bases outside the gene matches: 2. Germline values: CDR1 LNHNV, CDR2 YYDKDF (reference sequence). The CDR3 is 13 amino acids. The CDR3 nucleotides read TGTGCCACCAGCGTGACAGGGACAGATACGCAGTATTTT. Translated, it gives CATSVTGTDTQYF. The full variable domain, in which reference TRBV15 and TRBJ2-3 provide the parts outside the CDR3, is DAMVIQNPRYQVTQFGKPVTLSCSQTLNHNVMYWYQQKSSQAPKLLFHYYDKDFNNEADTPDNFQSRRPNTSFCFLDIRSPGLGDTAMYLCATSVTGTDTQYFGPGTRLTVL.

The chain uses TRBV14 and TRBJ2-3; 8 bases align to TRBD1. The CDR3 loop spans 14 amino acids. Germline V lookup: CDR1 SGHDN, CDR2 FVKESK. J lost 1 base, V lost 4 bases, and 1 base had no gene match. CDR3 DNA: TGTGCCAGCAGCCCGGACAGGGGCACAGATACGCAGTATTTT. This codes for CASSPDRGTDTQYF.

In this sample, this clone turned up a few times. The rearrangement joins TRBV27 to TRBJ2-7; 9 bases line up with TRBD2. This CDR3 contains 14 residues. Unmatched junction bases numbered 2, after V lost 2 bases and J lost 3 bases. Per germline, CDR1 MNHEY and CDR2 SMNVEV (reference sequence). In DNA form, the CDR3 reads TGTGCCAGCAGTTTAGCGGGGGGGCGCTACGAGCAGTACTTC. Its translation: CASSLAGGRYEQYF.